This T cell receptor (beta chain) was sequenced for a study of graft-versus-host responses after intestinal transplantation. Broader study findings: Declines in HvG clones occurring early post-transplant were associated with peak circulating GvH clone levels. When patients had graft-donor T cell macrochimerism, their allografts held high graft-versus-host to host-versus-graft clonal ratios. Recipient marrow held GvH clones, some first seen in ileum or blood.

Processing was applied to graft tissue in order to liberate intraepithelial and lamina propria lymphocytes. TCRdb keeps only in-frame clones here, not all; method: immunoSEQ multiplex PCR. This sample has roughly 15,000 clones, with 70% to 85% found just once. A few counts support this clone. Antigen specificity is unknown. V lost 7 bases to trimming and J lost 8 bases; unmatched junction nucleotides: 8. The CDR3 spans 13 residues. The germline V gene encodes CDR1 SNHLY and CDR2 FYNNEI. This chain uses TRBV2 with TRBJ1-2, with 9 bases identical to TRBD1. Here the sequenced sample was ileum tissue, taken just under 28 days after intestinal transplant. This sequence originates from a human patient who received an intestinal transplant, so some T cells may come from the graft donor. CDR3 nucleotide sequence: TGTGCCAGCACTGTAGGGACAGGGTGGGGCTACACCTTC. This codes for CASTVGTGWGYTF. The full variable domain, its missing parts supplied by reference TRBV2 and TRBJ1-2, is EPEVTQTPSHQVTQMGQEVILRCVPISNHLYFYWYRQILGQKVEFLVSFYNNEISEKSEIFDDQFSVERPDGSNFTLKIRSTKLEDSAMYFCASTVGTGWGYTFGSGTRLTVV.